This T cell receptor (beta chain) came from a study of post-analysis software for immune sequencing data. Findings and limits, study-wide: Patients showed TRBV5-6, TRBV5-1 and TRBV20-1 among roughly five TRBV segments more frequent than in controls.

Prepared libraries of TCR beta cDNA carried unique molecular identifiers. MiXCR was run by TCRdb on the PCR reads, yielding one entry per CDR3 protein. In the table there are about 800,000 distinct CDR3 sequences, roughly 29% of which are singletons. The CDR3 contains 15 residues. The V segment lost 1 base and the J segment 2 bases; nucleotides outside the gene matches: 5. CDR1 is LGHDT, CDR2 YNNKEL, per germline (reference sequence). Worth noting for this clonotype: Its specificity is unknown.

J is TRBJ2-7 and V is TRBV3-1, with 7 bases identical to TRBD1. The sequence came from a girl aged 5-17 years with multiple sclerosis. Sequenced input: blood. The CDR3 DNA reads as TGTGCCAGCAGCCAAGCATTGGGACAGCCCTACGAGCAGTACTTC. Amino acid sequence: CASSQALGQPYEQYF.